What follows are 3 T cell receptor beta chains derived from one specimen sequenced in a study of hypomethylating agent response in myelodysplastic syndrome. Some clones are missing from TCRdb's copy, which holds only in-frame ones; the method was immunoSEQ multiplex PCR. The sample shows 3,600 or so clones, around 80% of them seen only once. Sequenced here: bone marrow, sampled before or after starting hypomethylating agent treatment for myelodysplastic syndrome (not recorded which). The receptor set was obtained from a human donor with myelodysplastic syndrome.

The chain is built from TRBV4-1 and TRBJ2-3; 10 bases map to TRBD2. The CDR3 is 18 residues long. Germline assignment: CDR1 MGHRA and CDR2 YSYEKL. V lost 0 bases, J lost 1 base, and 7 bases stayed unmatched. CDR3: CASSQDRPLAGGTDTQYF. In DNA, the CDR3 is TGCGCCAGCAGCCAAGATAGGCCCCTAGCGGGGGGCACAGATACGCAGTATTTT.

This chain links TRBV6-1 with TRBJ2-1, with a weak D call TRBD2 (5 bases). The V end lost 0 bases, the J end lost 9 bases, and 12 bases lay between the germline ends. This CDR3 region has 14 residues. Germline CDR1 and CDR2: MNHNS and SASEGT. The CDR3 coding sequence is TGTGCCAGCAGTGAAGCGCTCGAGGGAATTGAGCAGTTCTTC. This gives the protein CASSEALEGIEQFF.

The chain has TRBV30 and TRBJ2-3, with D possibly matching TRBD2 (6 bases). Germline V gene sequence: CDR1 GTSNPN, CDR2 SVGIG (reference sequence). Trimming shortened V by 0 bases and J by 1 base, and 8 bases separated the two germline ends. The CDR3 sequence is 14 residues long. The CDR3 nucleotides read TGTGCCTGGAGTGTACCGGGGGGCACAGATACGCAGTATTTT. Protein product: CAWSVPGGTDTQYF.